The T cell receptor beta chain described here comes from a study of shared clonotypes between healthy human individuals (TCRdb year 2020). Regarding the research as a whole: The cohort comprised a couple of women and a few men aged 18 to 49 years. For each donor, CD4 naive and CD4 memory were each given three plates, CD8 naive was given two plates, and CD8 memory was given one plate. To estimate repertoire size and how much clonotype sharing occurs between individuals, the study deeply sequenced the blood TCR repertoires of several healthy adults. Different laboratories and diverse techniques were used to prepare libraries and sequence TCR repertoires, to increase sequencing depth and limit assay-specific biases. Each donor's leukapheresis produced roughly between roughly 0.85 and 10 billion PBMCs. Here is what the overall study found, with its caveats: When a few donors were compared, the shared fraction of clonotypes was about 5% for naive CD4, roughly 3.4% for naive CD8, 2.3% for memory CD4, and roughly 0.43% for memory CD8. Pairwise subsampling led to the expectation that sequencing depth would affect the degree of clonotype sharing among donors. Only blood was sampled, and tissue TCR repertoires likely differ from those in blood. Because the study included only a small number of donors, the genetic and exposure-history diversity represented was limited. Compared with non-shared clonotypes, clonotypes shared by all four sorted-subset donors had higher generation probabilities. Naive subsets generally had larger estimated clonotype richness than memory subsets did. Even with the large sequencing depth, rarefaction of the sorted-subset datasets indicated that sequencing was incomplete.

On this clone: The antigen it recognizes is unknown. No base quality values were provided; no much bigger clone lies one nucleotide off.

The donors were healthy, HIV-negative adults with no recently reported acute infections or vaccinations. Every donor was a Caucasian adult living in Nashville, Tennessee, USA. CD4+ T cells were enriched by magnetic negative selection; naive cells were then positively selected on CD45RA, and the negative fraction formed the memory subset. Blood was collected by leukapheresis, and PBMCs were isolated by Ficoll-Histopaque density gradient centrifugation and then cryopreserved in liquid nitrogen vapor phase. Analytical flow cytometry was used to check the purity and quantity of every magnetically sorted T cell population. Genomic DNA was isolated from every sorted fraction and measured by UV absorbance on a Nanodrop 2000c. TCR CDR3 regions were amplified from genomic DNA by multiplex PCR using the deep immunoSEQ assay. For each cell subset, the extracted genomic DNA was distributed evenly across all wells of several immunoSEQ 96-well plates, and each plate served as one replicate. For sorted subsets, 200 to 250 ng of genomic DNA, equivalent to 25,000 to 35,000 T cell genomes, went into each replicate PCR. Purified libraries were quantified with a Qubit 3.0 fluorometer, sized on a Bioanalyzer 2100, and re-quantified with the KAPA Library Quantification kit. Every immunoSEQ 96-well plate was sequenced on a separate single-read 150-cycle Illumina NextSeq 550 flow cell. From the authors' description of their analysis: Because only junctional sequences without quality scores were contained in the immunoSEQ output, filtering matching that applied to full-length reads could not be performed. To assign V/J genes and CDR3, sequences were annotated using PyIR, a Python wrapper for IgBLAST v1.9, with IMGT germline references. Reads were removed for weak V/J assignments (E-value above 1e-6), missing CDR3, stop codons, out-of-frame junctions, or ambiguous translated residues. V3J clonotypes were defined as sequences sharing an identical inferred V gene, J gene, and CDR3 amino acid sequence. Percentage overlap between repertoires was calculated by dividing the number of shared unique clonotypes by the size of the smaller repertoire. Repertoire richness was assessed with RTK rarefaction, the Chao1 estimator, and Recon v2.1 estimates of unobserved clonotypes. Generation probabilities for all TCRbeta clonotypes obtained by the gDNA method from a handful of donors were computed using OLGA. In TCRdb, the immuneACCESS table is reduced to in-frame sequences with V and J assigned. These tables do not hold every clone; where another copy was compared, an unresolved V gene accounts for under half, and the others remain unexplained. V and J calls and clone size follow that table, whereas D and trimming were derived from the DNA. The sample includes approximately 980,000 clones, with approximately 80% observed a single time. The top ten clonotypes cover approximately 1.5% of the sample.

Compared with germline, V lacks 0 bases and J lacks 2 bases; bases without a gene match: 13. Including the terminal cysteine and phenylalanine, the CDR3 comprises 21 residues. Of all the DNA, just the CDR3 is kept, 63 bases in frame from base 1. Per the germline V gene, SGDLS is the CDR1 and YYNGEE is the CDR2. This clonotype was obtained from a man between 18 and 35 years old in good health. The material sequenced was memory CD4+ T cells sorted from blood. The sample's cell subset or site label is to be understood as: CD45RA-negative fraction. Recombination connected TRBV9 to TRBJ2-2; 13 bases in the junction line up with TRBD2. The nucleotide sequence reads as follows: TGTGCCAGCAGCGTAGGGACAAGGACTAGCGGGAGAGCCATCAACACCGGGGAGCTGTTTTTT. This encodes CASSVGTRTSGRAINTGELFF.